Sequencing of this T cell receptor (beta chain) was carried out in a study of cytomegalovirus exposure and HLA in healthy donors. Across the whole study: Early released data comprised around 79 million unique TCRs from HLA-typed donors. Study-wide results and caveats: Cytomegalovirus status was reportedly diagnosed by the classifier with high specificity and sensitivity. Several of the most significant clusters appeared linked to common viral pathogens, based on a later analysis. A prior analysis recorded that most TCR beta V segments were productive about 90% or about 30% of the time.

Regarding this clone: The antigen is not known.

The CDR3 contains 16 residues. CDR1 and CDR2 from the germline V gene are ENHRY and SYGVKD. Trimming removed 3 bases at V and 1 base at J, with 15 bases between. PCR amplification relied on 60 Vbeta primers (plus 13 Jbeta primers). Sequencing was performed with immunoSEQ multiplex PCR; in TCRdb, only in-frame clones are kept and a portion is missing. Seen here are roughly 200,000 clones, over 65% observed once, and the top ten hold under 0.8%. The chain uses TRBV10-3 and TRBJ2-5; a weak D match, TRBD2 (5 bases). This receptor was taken from a young man in good health and CMV-seronegative. The specimen was PBMCs. CDR3 sequence: CAISDFERNPQETQYF. In DNA form, the CDR3 reads TGTGCCATCAGTGACTTCGAGCGGAACCCCCAAGAGACCCAGTACTTC.